A single T cell receptor beta chain is shown here with its context. The data stem from a study of blood T cell repertoires in COVID-19. Study context: Samples taken during acute and convalescent COVID-19 were collected in the United States, Italy and Spain.

V dropped 4 bases and J dropped 4; count of bases not matched to a gene: 9. Looked up from germline, CDR1 is SGHAT and CDR2 is FQNNGV. CDR3 length equals 15 residues. Participant age was about 18 to 89 years, and participants resided in about 25 US areas. Cohort placement rested on clinical history that participants reported themselves. Recovery meant two consecutive negative NP/OP PCR tests, professional clearance, or resolved symptoms. TCRdb's table, derived via immunoSEQ multiplex PCR, lists solely in-frame clones and lacks some. Here the sample spans about 380,000 clones, about 89% being singletons.

The TCR comes from a man aged 25-45 years who had recovered from COVID-19. This chain uses TRBV11-2 with TRBJ1-1; TRBD1 matches at 7 bases. The source material was PBMCs or T cells enriched from blood (not recorded which). CDR3 in DNA: TGTGCCAGCAGCTCAAACAGGGGACTGGGCACTGAAGCTTTCTTT. Translating it yields CASSSNRGLGTEAFF.